A selection of T cell receptor beta chains follows, all from one sample in a study of cytomegalovirus exposure and HLA in healthy donors. The assay was immunoSEQ multiplex PCR, and TCRdb's table has in-frame clones only and misses some. This sample has 150,000 to 200,000 clones, with approximately 81% found just once. Sequenced sample: PBMCs. Receptors originate from a woman under 30 in good health and CMV-seropositive. The CDR3 runs from the conserved cysteine through the conserved F or W. D genes are given only for firm matches. Size values are once, few and many counts, or a class for expanded clones, and some rows have none.

TRBJ2-4 | . | TRBV7-9 | . | CASRGSGPNIQYF | TGTGCCAGCAGGGGTTCAGGGCCAAACATTCAGTACTTC
TRBJ1-4 | . | TRBV4-1 | TRBD1 | CASSRQTGSEKLFF | TGCGCCAGCAGCCGCCAGACAGGGAGTGAAAAACTGTTTTTT
TRBJ2-1 | . | TRBV6-4 | TRBD2 | CASSQTSGGANEQFF | TGTGCCAGCAGTCAAACTAGCGGGGGGGCTAATGAGCAGTTCTTC
TRBJ2-5 | . | TRBV19 | TRBD2 | CASSMRTSGGARRETQYF | TGTGCCAGTAGTATGAGGACTAGCGGGGGGGCGAGGCGAGAGACCCAGTACTTC
TRBJ2-7 | . | TRBV11-2 | . | CASSLFPGTHEQYF | TGTGCCAGCAGCTTATTTCCGGGAACGCACGAGCAGTACTTC
TRBJ2-2 | . | TRBV19 | . | CASRKGTNTGELFF | TGTGCCAGTCGAAAGGGGACGAACACCGGGGAGCTGTTTTTT
TRBJ2-2 | . | TRBV9 | . | CASSVVGTAGELFF | TGTGCCAGCAGCGTAGTAGGGACTGCCGGGGAGCTGTTTTTT
TRBJ2-5 | . | TRBV6-6 | . | CASSYTGGQETQYF | TGTGCCAGCAGTTACACCGGGGGCCAAGAGACCCAGTACTTC
TRBJ2-3 | . | TRBV11-2 | . | CASSQRGGGNFGDTQYF | TGTGCCAGCAGCCAGCGGGGAGGGGGGAATTTCGGAGATACGCAGTATTTT
TRBJ2-3 | . | TRBV7-2 | TRBD1 | CASSFRGTGTDTQYF | TGTGCCAGCAGCTTCAGGGGGACGGGCACAGATACGCAGTATTTT
TRBJ1-1 | once | TRBV7-9 | . | CASSPGDTEAFF | TGTGCCAGCAGTCCGGGGGACACTGAAGCTTTCTTT
TRBJ1-6 | . | TRBV18 | . | CASSPTSGTNSPLHF | TGTGCCAGCTCACCAACTTCAGGCACGAATTCACCCCTCCACTTT
TRBJ2-7 | . | TRBV5-6 | TRBD2 | CASSLVLAVSYEQYF | TGTGCCAGCAGCTTGGTACTAGCGGTCTCCTACGAGCAGTACTTC
TRBJ1-1 | . | TRBV5-4 | . | CASWSRGNTEAFF | TGTGCCAGCTGGTCGCGGGGGAACACTGAAGCTTTCTTT
TRBJ1-2 | . | TRBV19 | . | CASSPRGQTYGYTF | TGTGCCAGTAGCCCGCGGGGGCAAACCTATGGCTACACCTTC
TRBJ2-7 | . | TRBV5-4 | TRBD2 | CASSRGGSYEQYF | TGTGCCAGCAGCCGCGGGGGATCCTACGAGCAGTACTTC
TRBJ1-5 | . | TRBV7-3 | . | CASSLTSDQPQHF | TGTGCCAGCAGCTTAACGTCGGATCAGCCCCAGCATTTT
TRBJ1-2 | . | TRBV9 | TRBD1 | CASSSDRAGYGYTF | TGTGCCAGCAGTTCGGACAGGGCGGGCTATGGCTACACCTTC
TRBJ2-1 | few | TRBV28 | TRBD2 | CAHFSGGAGEQFF | TGTGCCCACTTTAGCGGGGGGGCCGGTGAGCAGTTCTTC
TRBJ1-2 | . | TRBV28 | TRBD1 | CASSGMTGAHGYTF | TGTGCCAGCAGTGGAATGACAGGGGCGCATGGCTACACCTTC
TRBJ1-5 | once | TRBV7-2 | . | CASSLTDNQPQHF | TGTGCCAGCAGCTTGACAGATAATCAGCCCCAGCATTTT
TRBJ1-1 | . | TRBV5-1 | . | CASSLVGGTNTEAFF | TGCGCCAGCAGCTTGGTAGGCGGAACGAACACTGAAGCTTTCTTT
TRBJ1-1 | . | TRBV5-1 | TRBD1 | CASSFTGGDTEAFF | TGCGCCAGCAGCTTTACAGGGGGGGACACTGAAGCCTTCTTT